This TCR beta chain was profiled in a study of blood T cells in healthy people across ages. It was with a sample-barcoded 5' primer and a J-beta primer mix that a second PCR of about 6 to 11 cycles was run. A single record per CDR3 protein comes from TCRdb applying MiXCR to the 5' RACE reads. In the table there are about 620,000 distinct CDR3 sequences, around 21% of which are singletons. The V and J ends lost 4 bases and 3 bases, in that order; junction bases with no gene match: 5. Germline values: CDR1 MNHEY, CDR2 SVGAGI. CDR3 length: 16 amino acids. The chain carries TRBV6-5 and TRBJ2-2; 10 bases align to TRBD1. This clonotype was sampled from a man in his 70s in good health. The sequencing sample was made of blood. The CDR3: CASSLDRGRDTGELFF. The CDR3 DNA is TGTGCCAGCAGTTTAGACAGGGGGCGCGACACCGGGGAGCTGTTTTTT.